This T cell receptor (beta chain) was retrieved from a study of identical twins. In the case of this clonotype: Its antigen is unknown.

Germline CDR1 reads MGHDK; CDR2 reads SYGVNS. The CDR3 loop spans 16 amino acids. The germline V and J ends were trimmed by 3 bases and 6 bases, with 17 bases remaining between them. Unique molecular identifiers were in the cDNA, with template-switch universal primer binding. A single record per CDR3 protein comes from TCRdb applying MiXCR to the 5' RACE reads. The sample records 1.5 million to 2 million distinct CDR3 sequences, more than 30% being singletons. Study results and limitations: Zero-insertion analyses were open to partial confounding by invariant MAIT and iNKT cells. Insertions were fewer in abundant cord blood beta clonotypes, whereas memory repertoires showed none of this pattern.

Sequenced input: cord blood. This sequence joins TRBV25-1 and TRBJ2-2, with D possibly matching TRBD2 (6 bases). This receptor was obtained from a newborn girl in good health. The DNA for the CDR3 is TGTGCCAGCAGTGAGTCCCCGGAGGGGCGCGCCGGGGAGCTGTTTTTT. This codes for CASSESPEGRAGELFF. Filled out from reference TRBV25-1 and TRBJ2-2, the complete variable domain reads EADIYQTPRYLVIGTGKKITLECSQTMGHDKMYWYQQDPGMELHLIHYSYGVNSTEKGDLSSESTVSRIRTEHFPLTLESARPSHTSQYLCASSESPEGRAGELFFGEGSRLTVL.